The rows below give T cell receptor beta chains drawn from one sample of a study of cytomegalovirus exposure and HLA in healthy donors. Repertoires were generated with immunoSEQ multiplex PCR, while TCRdb's copy carries only in-frame clones and drops some. The sample contains some 170,000 clones, 75% to 80% of which appear only once. Material for sequencing was PBMCs. Source of these receptors: a man in his forties or fifties in good health and CMV-seropositive. Each CDR3 is given with its conserved first and last residue. Each record gives: V gene, clone size, J gene, D gene, CDR3 DNA, CDR3 protein. D genes are given only for firm matches. The size entry is marked missing in some rows and otherwise reads once, few, many or a size class.

v_call: TRBV18; clone_size: few; j_call: TRBJ2-1; d_call: TRBD2; cdr3_nt: TGTGCCAGCTCACCACTTGTACTAGCGGGAGGATCGAACAATGAGCAGTTCTTC; cdr3_aa: CASSPLVLAGGSNNEQFF
v_call: TRBV5-4; clone_size: -; j_call: TRBJ1-2; d_call: TRBD1; cdr3_nt: TGTGCCAGCAGCTTCCTACAGACAGGGGACTATGGCTACACCTTC; cdr3_aa: CASSFLQTGDYGYTF
v_call: TRBV30; clone_size: -; j_call: TRBJ2-5; d_call: -; cdr3_nt: TGTGCCTGGGGAGTGGAGACCCAGTACTTC; cdr3_aa: CAWGVETQYF
v_call: TRBV5-1; clone_size: -; j_call: TRBJ1-3; d_call: TRBD1; cdr3_nt: TGCGCCAGCAGCGAGACAGGGTCTGGAAACACCATATATTTT; cdr3_aa: CASSETGSGNTIYF
v_call: TRBV30; clone_size: few; j_call: TRBJ1-1; d_call: -; cdr3_nt: TGTGCCTGGAGTTTAACCTGGGGATGGGAGACTGAAGCTTTCTTT; cdr3_aa: CAWSLTWGWETEAFF
v_call: TRBV19; clone_size: few; j_call: TRBJ1-2; d_call: -; cdr3_nt: TGTGCCAGTAGTAGGGGACACAACCCGAGCTATGGCTACACCTTC; cdr3_aa: CASSRGHNPSYGYTF
v_call: TRBV7-2; clone_size: -; j_call: TRBJ2-7; d_call: -; cdr3_nt: TGTGCCAGCAGCGAAACCGGGATAAGGAACGAGCAGTACTTC; cdr3_aa: CASSETGIRNEQYF
v_call: TRBV5-4; clone_size: -; j_call: TRBJ2-3; d_call: TRBD1; cdr3_nt: TGTGCCAGCAGCCCTTGGGGGCAGGGGGGCACAGATACGCAGTATTTT; cdr3_aa: CASSPWGQGGTDTQYF
v_call: TRBV5-6; clone_size: -; j_call: TRBJ2-4; d_call: TRBD1; cdr3_nt: TGTGCCAGCAGCCTGGGACAGAGCAAAAACAGTCAGTACTTC; cdr3_aa: CASSLGQSKNSQYF
v_call: TRBV7-2; clone_size: -; j_call: TRBJ2-1; d_call: -; cdr3_nt: TGTGCCAGCAGCTTAGACTACTCCTACAATGAGCAGTTCTTC; cdr3_aa: CASSLDYSYNEQFF
v_call: TRBV30; clone_size: -; j_call: TRBJ1-5; d_call: -; cdr3_nt: TGTGCCTGGAGTCCGGGGAGCAATCAGCCCCAGCATTTT; cdr3_aa: CAWSPGSNQPQHF
v_call: TRBV5-4; clone_size: once; j_call: TRBJ1-2; d_call: TRBD1; cdr3_nt: TGTGCCAGCACCCTAGGGACAGGGAGGGGATACTATAGCTACACCTTC; cdr3_aa: CASTLGTGRGYYSYTF
v_call: TRBV5-1; clone_size: -; j_call: TRBJ1-4; d_call: -; cdr3_nt: TGCGCCAGCAGCCAGAGGCACATTAATGAAAAACTGTTTTTT; cdr3_aa: CASSQRHINEKLFF
v_call: TRBV5-6; clone_size: once; j_call: TRBJ1-1; d_call: -; cdr3_nt: TGTGCCAGCAGCTTGGGACCGACTGGCACTGAAGCTTTCTTT; cdr3_aa: CASSLGPTGTEAFF
v_call: TRBV27; clone_size: -; j_call: TRBJ2-1; d_call: TRBD2; cdr3_nt: TGTGCCAGCAGCCGCGGCCGACTAGCGTACAATGAGCAGTTCTTC; cdr3_aa: CASSRGRLAYNEQFF
v_call: TRBV6-1; clone_size: once; j_call: TRBJ2-1; d_call: TRBD2; cdr3_nt: TGTGCCAGCTCGGCGGGAGAGTACAATGAGCAGTTCTTC; cdr3_aa: CASSAGEYNEQFF
v_call: TRBV7-9; clone_size: -; j_call: TRBJ1-2; d_call: -; cdr3_nt: TGTGCCAGCAGCTTAGTTTCGCAGAATTATGGCTACACCTTC; cdr3_aa: CASSLVSQNYGYTF
v_call: TRBV5-1; clone_size: once; j_call: TRBJ2-1; d_call: TRBD1; cdr3_nt: TGCGCCAGCAGCGTAGGGACAGTGTACAATGAGCAGTTCTTC; cdr3_aa: CASSVGTVYNEQFF
v_call: TRBV6-5; clone_size: -; j_call: TRBJ2-7; d_call: -; cdr3_nt: TGTGCCAGCAGTTACTCGTACAGGGGGGGCCACGAGCAGTACTTC; cdr3_aa: CASSYSYRGGHEQYF
v_call: TRBV30; clone_size: -; j_call: TRBJ1-2; d_call: -; cdr3_nt: TGTGCCTGGAGTGTCAGGGATTCTGGAGGCTACACCTTC; cdr3_aa: CAWSVRDSGGYTF
v_call: TRBV4-2; clone_size: once; j_call: TRBJ2-7; d_call: -; cdr3_nt: TGTGCCAGCAGCCAAGAAGTACTCTACGAGCAGTACTTC; cdr3_aa: CASSQEVLYEQYF
v_call: TRBV27; clone_size: -; j_call: TRBJ1-1; d_call: -; cdr3_nt: TGTGCCACCCGGGGGGAGACAAGGAGCACTGAAGCTTTCTTT; cdr3_aa: CATRGETRSTEAFF
v_call: TRBV10-2; clone_size: -; j_call: TRBJ2-3; d_call: TRBD2; cdr3_nt: TGCGCCAGCCATCTAGCGGGAGAGGGGCCAGATACGCAGTATTTT; cdr3_aa: CASHLAGEGPDTQYF
v_call: TRBV28; clone_size: -; j_call: TRBJ1-5; d_call: -; cdr3_nt: TGTGCCAGCAGCGCGCCGCGGTCCCAGCATTTT; cdr3_aa: CASSAPRSQHF
v_call: TRBV11-3; clone_size: -; j_call: TRBJ2-1; d_call: TRBD2; cdr3_nt: TGTGCCAGCAGTTACCTAGCGGGAGGTTCCTACAATGAGCAGTTCTTC; cdr3_aa: CASSYLAGGSYNEQFF
v_call: TRBV7-9; clone_size: -; j_call: TRBJ1-1; d_call: -; cdr3_nt: TGTGCCAGCAGCTTTGGGGCAGGGAACACTGAAGCTTTCTTT; cdr3_aa: CASSFGAGNTEAFF
v_call: TRBV5-1; clone_size: -; j_call: TRBJ2-5; d_call: -; cdr3_nt: TGCGCCAGCAGCTTGCCAGGGCAAGAGACCCAGTACTTC; cdr3_aa: CASSLPGQETQYF
v_call: TRBV7-9; clone_size: few; j_call: TRBJ2-6; d_call: -; cdr3_nt: TGTGCCAGCAGCTTAGTAGCTGGGGCCAACGGCCTGACTTTC; cdr3_aa: CASSLVAGANGLTF
v_call: TRBV19; clone_size: -; j_call: TRBJ1-3; d_call: TRBD1; cdr3_nt: TGTGCCACGACCCGGTTTGGACAGGGGGCGGGAAACACCATATATTTT; cdr3_aa: CATTRFGQGAGNTIYF
v_call: TRBV11-3; clone_size: -; j_call: TRBJ1-2; d_call: -; cdr3_nt: TGTGCCAGCAGCTTAGGTGGGGCCAGGGGACACGGTGGCTATGGCTACACCTTC; cdr3_aa: CASSLGGARGHGGYGYTF
v_call: TRBV6-6; clone_size: few; j_call: TRBJ1-5; d_call: -; cdr3_nt: TGTGCCAGCAGTTACTCGACGGGATCGGGCAATCAGCCCCAGCATTTT; cdr3_aa: CASSYSTGSGNQPQHF
v_call: TRBV21-1; clone_size: -; j_call: TRBJ1-5; d_call: -; cdr3_nt: TGTGCCAGCAGCCCCCCGGAGCGGCAGCCCCAGCATTTT; cdr3_aa: CASSPPERQPQHF
v_call: TRBV11-3; clone_size: few; j_call: TRBJ2-1; d_call: TRBD2; cdr3_nt: TGTGCCAGCAGCGGAGGGACTAGAAAAAATGAGCAGTTCTTC; cdr3_aa: CASSGGTRKNEQFF